This T cell receptor (beta chain) is drawn from a study of T-cell reconstitution after alpha-beta-depleted transplantation in children. For TCRbeta, the library was prepared with unique molecular identifiers. TCRdb reprocessed the PCR reads with MiXCR, giving one entry per CDR3 protein. The data hold about 110,000 distinct CDR3 sequences, with about a tenth observed a single time. Trimming removed 3 bases from V and 3 bases from J; junction bases left unmatched: 7. The CDR3 sequence is 15 residues long. Germline values: CDR1 SGDLS, CDR2 YYNGEE. This clonotype was observed at least ten times. Sequenced material: PBMCs from the stem cell graft donor, taken from the stem cell graft. The receptor was isolated from a human donor who donated a stem cell graft to a child with acute lymphoblastic leukemia. The rearrangement links TRBV9 to TRBJ2-5, with 8 positions matching TRBD2. The CDR3, as DNA: TGTGCCAGCAGCGCCTCAGCGGGAGTTAAAGAGACCCAGTACTTC. Protein product: CASSASAGVKETQYF.